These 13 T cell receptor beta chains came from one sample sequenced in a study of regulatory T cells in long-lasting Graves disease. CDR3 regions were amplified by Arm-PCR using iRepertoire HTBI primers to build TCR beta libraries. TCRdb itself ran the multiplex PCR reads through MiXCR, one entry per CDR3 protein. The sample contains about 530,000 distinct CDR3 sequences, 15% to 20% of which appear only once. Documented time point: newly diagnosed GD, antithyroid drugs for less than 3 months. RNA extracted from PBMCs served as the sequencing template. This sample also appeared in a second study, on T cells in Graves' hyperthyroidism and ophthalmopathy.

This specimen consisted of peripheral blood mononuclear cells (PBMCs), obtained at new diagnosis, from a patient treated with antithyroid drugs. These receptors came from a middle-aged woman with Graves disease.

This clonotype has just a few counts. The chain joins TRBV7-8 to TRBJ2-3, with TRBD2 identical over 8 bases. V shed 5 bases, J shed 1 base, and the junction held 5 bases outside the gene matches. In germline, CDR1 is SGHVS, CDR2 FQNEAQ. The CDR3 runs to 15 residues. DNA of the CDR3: TGTGCCAGCAGCCGAAGGCGGGGGGGCACAGATACGCAGTATTTT. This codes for CASSRRRGGTDTQYF.

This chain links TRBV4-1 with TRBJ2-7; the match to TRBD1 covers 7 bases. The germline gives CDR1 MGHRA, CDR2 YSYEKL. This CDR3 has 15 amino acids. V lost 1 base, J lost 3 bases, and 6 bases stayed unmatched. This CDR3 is CASSQASGQLYEQYF. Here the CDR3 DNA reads TGCGCCAGCAGCCAAGCCTCGGGACAGCTCTACGAGCAGTACTTC.

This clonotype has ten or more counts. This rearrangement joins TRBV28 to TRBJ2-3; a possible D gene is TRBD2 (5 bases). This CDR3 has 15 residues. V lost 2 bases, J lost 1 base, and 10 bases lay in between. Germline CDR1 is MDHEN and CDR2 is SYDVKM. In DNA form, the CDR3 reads TGTGCCAGCAGTTTAAAGCGGTTTGGCACAGATACGCAGTATTTT. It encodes CASSLKRFGTDTQYF.

The CDR3 protein is CASSPSGTVNTEAFF. The CDR3 DNA reads as TGTGCCAGCAGTCCTTCCGGGACAGTGAACACTGAAGCTTTCTTT. The V gene is TRBV12-3 or TRBV12-4, the J gene TRBJ1-1; 7 bases are a match to TRBD1. V was clipped by 5 bases and J by 0 bases; unmatched bases: 6. The CDR3 covers 15 residues.

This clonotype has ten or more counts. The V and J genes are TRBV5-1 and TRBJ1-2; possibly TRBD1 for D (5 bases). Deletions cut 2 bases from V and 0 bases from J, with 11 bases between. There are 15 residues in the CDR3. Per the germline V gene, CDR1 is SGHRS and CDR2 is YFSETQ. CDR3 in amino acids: CASSFERGTNYGYTF. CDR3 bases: TGCGCCAGCAGCTTCGAACGGGGGACTAACTATGGCTACACCTTC.

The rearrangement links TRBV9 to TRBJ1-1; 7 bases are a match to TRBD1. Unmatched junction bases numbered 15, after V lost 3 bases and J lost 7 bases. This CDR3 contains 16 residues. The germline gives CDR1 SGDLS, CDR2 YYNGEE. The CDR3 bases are TGTGCCAGCAGCGATAGTTTAACAGGGGTGGTTGGTGAAGCTTTCTTT. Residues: CASSDSLTGVVGEAFF.

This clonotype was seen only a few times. CDR3 sequence (DNA): TGTGCCAGTAGTACAGACAGGGACCCCTCTGGAAACACCATATATTTT. It encodes CASSTDRDPSGNTIYF. The J gene is TRBJ1-3, the V gene TRBV19, with 7 positions matching TRBD1. V was pared by 4 bases and J by 0 bases, with 6 bases of the junction left unmatched. This CDR3 is built from 16 residues. The germline gives CDR1 LNHDA, CDR2 SQIVND (reference sequence).

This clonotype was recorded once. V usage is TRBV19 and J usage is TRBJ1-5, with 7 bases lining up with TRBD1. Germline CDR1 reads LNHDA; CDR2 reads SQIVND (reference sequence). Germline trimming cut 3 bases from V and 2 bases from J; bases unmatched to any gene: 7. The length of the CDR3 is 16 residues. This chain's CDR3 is CASSIPTGNGNQPQHF. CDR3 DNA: TGTGCCAGTAGTATCCCGACAGGGAACGGCAATCAGCCCCAGCATTTT.

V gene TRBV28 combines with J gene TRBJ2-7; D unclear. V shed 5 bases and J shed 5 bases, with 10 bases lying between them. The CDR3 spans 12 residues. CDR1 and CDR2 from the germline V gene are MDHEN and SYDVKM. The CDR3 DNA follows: TGTGCCAGCAGTCTCTCTCCTCACGAGCAGTACTTC. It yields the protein CASSLSPHEQYF.

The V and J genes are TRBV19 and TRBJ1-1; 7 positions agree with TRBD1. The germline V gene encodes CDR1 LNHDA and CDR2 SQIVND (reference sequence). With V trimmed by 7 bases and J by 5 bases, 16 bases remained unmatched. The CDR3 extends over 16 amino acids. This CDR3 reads CASTAGGFRPYTEAFF. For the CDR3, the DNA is TGTGCCAGTACCGCAGGGGGATTTCGGCCGTATACTGAAGCTTTCTTT.

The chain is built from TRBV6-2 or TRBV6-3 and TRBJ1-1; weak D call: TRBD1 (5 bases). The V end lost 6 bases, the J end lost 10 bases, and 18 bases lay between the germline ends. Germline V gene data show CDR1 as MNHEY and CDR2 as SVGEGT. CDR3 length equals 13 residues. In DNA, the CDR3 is TGTGCCAGCAGCGAAGTACGGAGGGGCAGAGCTTTCTTT. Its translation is CASSEVRRGRAFF.

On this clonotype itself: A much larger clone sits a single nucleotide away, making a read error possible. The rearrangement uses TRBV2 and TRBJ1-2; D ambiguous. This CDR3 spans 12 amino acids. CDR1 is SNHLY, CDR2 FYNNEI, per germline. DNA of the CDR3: TGTGTCTCAGCAGCGGGTCACTATGGCTACACCTTC. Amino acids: CVSAAGHYGYTF. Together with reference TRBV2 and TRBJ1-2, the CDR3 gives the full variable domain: EPEVTQTPSHQVTQMGQEVILRCVPISNHLYFYWYRQILGQKVEFLVSFYNNEISEKSEIFDDQFSVERPDGSNFTLKIRSTKLEDSAMYFCVSAAGHYGYTFGSGTRLTVV.

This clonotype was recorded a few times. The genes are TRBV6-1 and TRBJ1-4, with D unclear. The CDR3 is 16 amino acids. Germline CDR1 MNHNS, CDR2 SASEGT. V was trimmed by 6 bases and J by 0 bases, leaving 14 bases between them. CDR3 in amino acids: CASSVEGIATNEKLFF. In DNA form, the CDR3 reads TGTGCCAGCAGCGTCGAAGGGATTGCAACTAATGAAAAACTGTTTTTT.